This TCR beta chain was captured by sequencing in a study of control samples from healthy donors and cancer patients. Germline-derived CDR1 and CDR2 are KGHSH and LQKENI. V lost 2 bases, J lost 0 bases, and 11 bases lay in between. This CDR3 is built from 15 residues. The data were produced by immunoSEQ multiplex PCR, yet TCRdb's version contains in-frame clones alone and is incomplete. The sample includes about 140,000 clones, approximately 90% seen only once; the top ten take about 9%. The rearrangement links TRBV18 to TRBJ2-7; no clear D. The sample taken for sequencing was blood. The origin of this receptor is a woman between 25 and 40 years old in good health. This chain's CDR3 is CASSPTAAGSYEQYF. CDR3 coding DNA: TGTGCCAGCTCACCAACGGCAGCTGGCTCCTACGAGCAGTACTTC.